These 21 T cell receptor beta chains were all obtained from the same sample, sequenced in a study of response to subunit inactivated influenza vaccine. Via MiXCR, TCRdb re-called the RT-PCR reads, giving one row per CDR3 protein. The sample yields approximately 500,000 distinct CDR3 sequences, 20% to 25% seen once. This sample was shared with a second study, whose subject was T cells expressing NK-cell markers. That work contributes: cDNA encoding TCR beta was synthesized via 5'RACE template switching incorporating UMIs.

The sample consisted of CD4+ T cells sorted from PBMCs, taken roughly 13 days after vaccination. The source is a man in his fifties or sixties who received an inactivated influenza vaccine.

The chain uses TRBV28 and TRBJ2-6; no definite D call. CDR1 and CDR2 from the germline V gene are MDHEN and SYDVKM. The CDR3 is 16 amino acids. V gave up 3 bases and J gave up 8 bases, with 17 bases separating them. CDR3 in DNA: TGTGCCAGCAGTTTCTCGCTCCCCCTCTATTCCAACGTCCTGACTTTC. Translated, it gives CASSFSLPLYSNVLTF.

This sequence joins TRBV20-1 and TRBJ2-1, with TRBD2 matching 8 bases. J lost 0 bases, V lost 1 base, and 8 bases had no gene match. The CDR3 loop spans 17 amino acids. CDR1 and CDR2 (germline): DFQATT, SNEGSKA (reference sequence). The CDR3 loop reads CSARVAGLSNSYNEQFF. CDR3 DNA: TGCAGTGCTAGAGTAGCGGGGCTCTCAAACTCCTACAATGAGCAGTTCTTC.

This clonotype appeared a few times. This sequence joins TRBV25-1 and TRBJ2-3, with 11 positions matching TRBD2. The ends lost 5 bases at V and 3 bases at J; junction bases unmatched: 13. Germline-derived CDR1 and CDR2 are MGHDK and SYGVNS. This CDR3 is built from 18 residues. As DNA, the CDR3 is TGTGCCAGCAGTACGTCCCCCGGACTAGCGGGCAGTACAGATACGCAGTATTTT. As protein: CASSTSPGLAGSTDTQYF.

This sequence joins TRBV7-9 and TRBJ2-2; 7 positions agree with TRBD1. V trimming: 5 bases; J trimming: 7 bases; junction bases outside the gene matches: 4. The CDR3 covers 13 residues. Looked up from germline, CDR1 is SEHNR and CDR2 is FQNEAQ (reference sequence). For the CDR3, the DNA is TGTGCCAGCAGCCCTAGGGACAGCGGGGAGCTGTTTTTT. As protein: CASSPRDSGELFF.

The chain combines TRBV12-3 or TRBV12-4 with TRBJ2-7, with TRBD2 matching over 11 bases. V shed 8 bases, J shed 5 bases, and the junction held 8 bases outside the gene matches. There are 14 residues in the CDR3. CDR3 sequence: CASGIAGGPNEQYF. The DNA for the CDR3 is TGTGCCAGCGGAATAGCGGGAGGGCCAAACGAGCAGTACTTC.

The CDR3 coding sequence is TGTGCCATCAGGCCAGGGGGCAAGGGCGAGCAGTACTTC. Translation: CAIRPGGKGEQYF. The chain links TRBV10-3 to TRBJ2-7, with 8 bases fitting TRBD1. CDR1 ENHRY and CDR2 SYGVKD come from the germline V gene. The CDR3 contains 13 residues. Trimming cost V 6 bases and J 6 bases; bases outside gene matches: 7.

The chain joins TRBV5-5 to TRBJ1-3; D unresolved. The CDR3 extends over 17 amino acids. Germline CDR1 and CDR2: SGHKS and YYEKEE (reference sequence). Trimming removed 0 bases at V and 0 bases at J, with 13 bases between. This CDR3 is CASSLGSPMISGNTIYF. CDR3 DNA: TGTGCCAGCAGCTTGGGGTCACCGATGATCTCTGGAAACACCATATATTTT.

The CDR3 spells CAISQTGYTEAFF. The CDR3 bases are TGTGCCATCAGTCAGACAGGGTACACTGAAGCTTTCTTT. The rearrangement uses TRBV10-3 and TRBJ1-1; 7 bases agree with TRBD1. Germline CDR1 reads ENHRY; CDR2 reads SYGVKD. CDR3 length: 13 amino acids. Trimming removed 5 bases from V and 3 bases from J; junction bases left unmatched: 3.

The table lists this clonotype with a count of one. This chain links TRBV20-1 with TRBJ2-3; no clear D gene. Per the germline V gene, CDR1 is DFQATT and CDR2 is SNEGSKA (reference sequence). The CDR3 runs to 15 residues. V gave up 4 bases and J gave up 3 bases, with 17 bases separating them. CDR3 sequence reads: CSAKAFGHGTDTQYF. CDR3 coding DNA: TGCAGTGCTAAGGCCTTTGGTCATGGGACAGATACGCAGTATTTT.

The V call is TRBV5-5, the J call TRBJ1-2, with D perhaps matching TRBD1 (5 bases). Trimming took off 1 base at V and 1 base at J, with 11 bases between the two ends. The germline V gene has CDR1 SGHKS and CDR2 YYEKEE (reference sequence). The CDR3 spans 15 residues. The CDR3 reads CASSLRDSINYGYTF. DNA for the CDR3: TGTGCCAGCAGCTTGCGAGACAGTATTAACTATGGCTACACCTTC.

The CDR3 is CASSGRPGDTQYF. CDR3 coding DNA: TGTGCCAGCAGCGGCAGACCGGGTGATACGCAGTATTTT. The chain recombines TRBV7-8 with TRBJ2-3; D is uncertain. This CDR3 is built from 13 residues. Germline assignment: CDR1 SGHVS and CDR2 FQNEAQ. Deletions cut 5 bases from V and 6 bases from J, with 12 bases between. Looking up the rest from reference TRBV7-8 and TRBJ2-3 gives the full variable domain: GAGVSQSPRYKVAKRGQDVALRCDPISGHVSLFWYQQALGQGPEFLTYFQNEAQLDKSGLPSDRFFAERPEGSVSTLKIQRTQQEDSAVYLCASSGRPGDTQYFGPGTRLTVL.

The V and J genes are TRBV7-2 and TRBJ2-2; D is uncertain. The CDR3 runs 14 residues. V was clipped by 5 bases and J by 3 bases, with 10 bases between them. Germline CDR1 and CDR2: SGHTA and FQGNSA. DNA for the CDR3: TGTGCCAGCAGCCGCAGAACTGACACCGGGGAGCTGTTTTTT. Translated, it gives CASSRRTDTGELFF.

This chain uses TRBV7-9 with TRBJ1-1, with D perhaps TRBD1 (5 bases). The CDR3 sequence is 14 residues long. Trimming took 4 bases from V and 8 from J, leaving 17 bases between them. Germline-derived CDR1 and CDR2 are SEHNR and FQNEAQ (reference sequence). CDR3 nucleotide sequence: TGTGCCAGCAGCTACGACAGCGTGATATCGGAAGCTTTCTTT. Amino acids: CASSYDSVISEAFF.

The V gene is TRBV20-1, the J gene TRBJ1-1, with D possibly being TRBD1 (5 bases). Germline CDR1 and CDR2: DFQATT and SNEGSKA (reference sequence). The CDR3 sequence is 14 residues long. V was trimmed by 3 bases and J by 4 bases, leaving 15 bases between them. CDR3 sequence: CSASNGGGSTEAFF. For the CDR3, the DNA is TGCAGTGCTAGCAATGGGGGAGGGAGCACTGAAGCTTTCTTT.

The chain couples TRBV30 to TRBJ2-7; 9 nucleotides match TRBD1. Germline-derived CDR1 and CDR2 are GTSNPN and SVGIG (reference sequence). Losses at the gene ends were 2 bases for V and 2 bases for J; bases not matched to a gene: 10. The CDR3 runs to 16 residues. CDR3 protein: CAWSTPGTGRTYEQYF. The CDR3 region has the DNA TGTGCCTGGAGTACACCCGGGACAGGGAGGACCTACGAGCAGTACTTC. Complete variable domain (other parts from reference TRBV30 and TRBJ2-7): SQTIHQWPATLVQPVGSPLSLECTVEGTSNPNLYWYRQAAGRGLQLLFYSVGIGQISSEVPQNLSASRPQDRQFILSSKKLLLSDSGFYLCAWSTPGTGRTYEQYFGPGTRLTVT.

J is TRBJ1-1 and V is TRBV29-1, with D tentatively TRBD1 (5 bases). V was trimmed by 7 bases and J by 1 base, leaving 16 bases between them. The CDR3 runs to 14 residues. The V gene's germline CDR1 is SQVTM and CDR2 ANQGSEA. CDR3 nucleotide sequence: TGCAGCGCAGGTCAAACAGGTGGGAACACTGAAGCTTTCTTT. Protein: CSAGQTGGNTEAFF. The whole variable domain, remainder taken from reference TRBV29-1 and TRBJ1-1, is SAVISQKPSRDICQRGTSLTIQCQVDSQVTMMFWYRQQPGQSLTLIATANQGSEATYESGFVIDKFPISRPNLTFSTLTVSNMSPEDSSIYLCSAGQTGGNTEAFFGQGTRLTVV.

The rearrangement links TRBV28 to TRBJ2-7; 7 bases line up with TRBD2. The V gene's germline CDR1 is MDHEN and CDR2 SYDVKM. Trimming at V came to 6 bases and at J to 5 bases, leaving 13 bases not matched to a gene. There are 15 residues in the CDR3. The CDR3 DNA is TGTGCCAGCAGCCGGAGGACTGGGACTAAGGACGAGCAGTACTTC. It translates to CASSRRTGTKDEQYF.

This clonotype has a handful of counts. CDR3 residues: CASSRTRDRAFF. In DNA, the CDR3 is TGTGCCAGCAGCCGAACCCGGGACAGGGCCTTCTTT. The chain employs TRBV3-1 and TRBJ1-1; 9 bases line up with TRBD1. Unmatched junction bases numbered 8, after V lost 4 bases and J lost 14 bases. There are 12 residues in the CDR3. Germline assignment: CDR1 LGHDT and CDR2 YNNKEL (reference sequence). The variable domain in full, with the rest retrieved from reference TRBV3-1 and TRBJ1-1, is DTAVSQTPKYLVTQMGNDKSIKCEQNLGHDTMYWYKQDSKKFLKIMFSYNNKELIINETVPNRFSPKSPDKAHLNLHINSLELGDSAVYFCASSRTRDRAFFGQGTRLTVV.

This clonotype showed up just a few times. The rearrangement joins TRBV11-1 to TRBJ1-1, with D hard to call. The V end lost 5 bases, the J end lost 1 base, and 11 bases lay between the germline ends. This CDR3 spans 14 amino acids. Germline V CDR1 and CDR2: SGHAT, FQDESV (reference sequence). The CDR3 DNA sequence: TGTGCCAGCAGCGACGGGGTGAGGAACACTGAAGCTTTCTTT. This codes for CASSDGVRNTEAFF.

V is TRBV20-1 and J is TRBJ2-7; 7 bases match TRBD2. Germline V gives CDR1 DFQATT, CDR2 SNEGSKA (reference sequence). Losses at the gene ends were 5 bases for V and 2 bases for J; bases not matched to a gene: 9. CDR3 size: 14 residues. Here the CDR3 reads CSAPRPGGTYEQYF. Written as DNA, the CDR3 is TGCAGTGCTCCCCGGCCGGGGGGAACCTACGAGCAGTACTTC.

Only a few counts were recorded for this clonotype. The V call is TRBV4-1, the J call TRBJ2-1, with D uncertain. Germline V CDR1 and CDR2: MGHRA, YSYEKL. V shed 3 bases and J shed 0 bases, with 12 bases lying between them. This CDR3 region has 16 residues. The CDR3 DNA is TGCGCCAGCAGCCACGACCACCCGAGCTCCTACAATGAGCAGTTCTTC. As protein: CASSHDHPSSYNEQFF.